This entry lists 4 T cell receptor beta chains sequenced from one sample in a study of Tregs in tolerant kidney transplant recipients. Recipients received nonmyeloablative bone marrow transplants from related graft donors, with transient mixed chimerism. TCRdb's table, derived via immunoSEQ multiplex PCR, lists solely in-frame clones and lacks some. There are roughly 54,000 clones in the sample; over 85% occur only once, and about a sixth lies in the top ten. The source material was CD8+ T cells from blood (PBMCs), sampled 12 months after the transplant. Receptors were obtained from a human patient who received a combined kidney and bone marrow transplant. Some T cells here may be from the graft donor.

The chain joins TRBV25-1 to TRBJ1-1; a possible D gene is TRBD1 (5 bases). This CDR3 contains 12 residues. The germline CDR1 and CDR2 sequences are MGHDK and SYGVNS. V lost 6 bases and J 7 bases, leaving 12 bases between the germline ends. Here the CDR3 reads CASRFGGNEAFF. CDR3 nucleotides: TGTGCCAGCAGATTTGGGGGGAATGAAGCTTTCTTT.

This sequence joins TRBV5-8 and TRBJ1-5; no firm D call. V was shortened by 7 bases and J by 1 base, with 12 bases between the two germline ends. The CDR3 spans 14 residues. Germline CDR1 and CDR2: SGHTS and YDEGEE. The CDR3: CASGEGMSNQPQHF. The CDR3 bases are TGTGCCAGCGGGGAGGGAATGAGCAATCAGCCCCAGCATTTT.

The rearrangement links TRBV5-6 to TRBJ2-5; TRBD2 matches 9 bases. This CDR3 contains 17 residues. Germline values: CDR1 SGHDT, CDR2 YYEEEE. The trim removed 4 bases at V and 0 bases at J, leaving 10 bases unmatched. The chain's CDR3 is CASSPDSGGPYQETQYF. In DNA, the CDR3 is TGTGCCAGCAGCCCTGATAGCGGGGGCCCTTACCAAGAGACCCAGTACTTC. The full variable domain, its missing parts supplied by reference TRBV5-6 and TRBJ2-5, is DAGVTQSPTHLIKTRGQQVTLRCSPKSGHDTVSWYQQALGQGPQFIFQYYEEEERQRGNFPDRFSGHQFPNYSSELNVNALLLGDSALYLCASSPDSGGPYQETQYFGPGTRLLVL.

The chain carries TRBV6-5 and TRBJ1-3, with D unresolved. With 9 bases removed from V and 4 bases from J, the gap between germline ends came to 13 bases. Germline CDR1 MNHEY, CDR2 SVGAGI. This CDR3 has 13 amino acids. The DNA of the CDR3 is TGTGCCAGTACTATGGAGGGCGGAAACACCATATATTTT. Protein sequence: CASTMEGGNTIYF.